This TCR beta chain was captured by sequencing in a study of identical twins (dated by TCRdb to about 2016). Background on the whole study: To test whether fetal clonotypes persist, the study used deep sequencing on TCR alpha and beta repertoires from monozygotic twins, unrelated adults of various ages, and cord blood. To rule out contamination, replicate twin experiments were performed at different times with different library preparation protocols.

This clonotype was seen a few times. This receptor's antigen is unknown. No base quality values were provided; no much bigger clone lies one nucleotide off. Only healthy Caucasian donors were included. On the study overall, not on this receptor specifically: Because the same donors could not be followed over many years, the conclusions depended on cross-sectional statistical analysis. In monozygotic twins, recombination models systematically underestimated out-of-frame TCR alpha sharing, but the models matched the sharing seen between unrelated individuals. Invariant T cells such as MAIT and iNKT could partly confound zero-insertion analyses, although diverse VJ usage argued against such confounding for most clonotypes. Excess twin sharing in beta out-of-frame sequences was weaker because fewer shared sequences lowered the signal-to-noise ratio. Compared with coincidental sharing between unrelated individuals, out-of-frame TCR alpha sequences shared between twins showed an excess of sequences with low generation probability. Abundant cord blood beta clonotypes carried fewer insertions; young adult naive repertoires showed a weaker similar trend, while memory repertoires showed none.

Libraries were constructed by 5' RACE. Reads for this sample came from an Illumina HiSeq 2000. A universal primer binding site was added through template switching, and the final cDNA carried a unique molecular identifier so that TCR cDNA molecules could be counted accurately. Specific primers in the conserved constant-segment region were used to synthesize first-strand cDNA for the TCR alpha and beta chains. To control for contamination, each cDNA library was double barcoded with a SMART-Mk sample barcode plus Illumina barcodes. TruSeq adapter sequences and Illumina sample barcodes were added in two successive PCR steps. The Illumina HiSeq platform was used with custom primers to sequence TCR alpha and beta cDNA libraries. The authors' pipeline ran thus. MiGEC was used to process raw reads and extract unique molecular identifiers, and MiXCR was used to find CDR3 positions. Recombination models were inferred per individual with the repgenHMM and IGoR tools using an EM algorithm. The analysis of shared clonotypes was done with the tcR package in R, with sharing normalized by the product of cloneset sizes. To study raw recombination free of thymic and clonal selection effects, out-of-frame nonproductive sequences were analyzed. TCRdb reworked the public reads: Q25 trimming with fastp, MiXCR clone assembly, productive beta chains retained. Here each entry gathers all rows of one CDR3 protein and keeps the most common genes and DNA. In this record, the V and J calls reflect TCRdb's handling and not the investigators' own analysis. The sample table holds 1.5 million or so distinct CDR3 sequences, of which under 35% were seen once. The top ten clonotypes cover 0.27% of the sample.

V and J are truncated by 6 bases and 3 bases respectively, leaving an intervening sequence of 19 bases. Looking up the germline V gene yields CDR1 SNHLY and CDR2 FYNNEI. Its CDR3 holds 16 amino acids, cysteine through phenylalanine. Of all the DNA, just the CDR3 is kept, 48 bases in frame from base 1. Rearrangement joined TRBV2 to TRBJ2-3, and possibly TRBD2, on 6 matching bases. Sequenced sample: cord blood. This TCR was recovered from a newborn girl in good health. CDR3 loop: CASRRGLAVLTDTQYF. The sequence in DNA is TGTGCCAGCAGGAGGGGACTGGCGGTTCTGACAGATACGCAGTATTTT.